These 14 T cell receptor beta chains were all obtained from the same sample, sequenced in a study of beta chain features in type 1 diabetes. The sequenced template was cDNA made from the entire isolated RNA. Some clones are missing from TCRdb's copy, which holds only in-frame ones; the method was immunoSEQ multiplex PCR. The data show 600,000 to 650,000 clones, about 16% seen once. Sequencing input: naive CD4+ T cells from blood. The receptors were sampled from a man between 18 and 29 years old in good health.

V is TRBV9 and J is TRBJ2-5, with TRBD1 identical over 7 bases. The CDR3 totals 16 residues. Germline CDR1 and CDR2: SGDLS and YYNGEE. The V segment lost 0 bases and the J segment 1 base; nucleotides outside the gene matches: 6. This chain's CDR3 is CASSVALDRTQETQYF. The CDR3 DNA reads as TGTGCCAGCAGCGTAGCTTTGGACAGGACCCAAGAGACCCAGTACTTC.

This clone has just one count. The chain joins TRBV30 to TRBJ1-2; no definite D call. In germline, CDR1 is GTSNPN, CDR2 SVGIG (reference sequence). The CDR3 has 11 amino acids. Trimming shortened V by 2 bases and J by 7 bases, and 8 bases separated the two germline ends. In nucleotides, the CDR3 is TGTGCCTGGAGTCAATCGACTGGCTACACCTTC. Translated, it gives CAWSQSTGYTF.

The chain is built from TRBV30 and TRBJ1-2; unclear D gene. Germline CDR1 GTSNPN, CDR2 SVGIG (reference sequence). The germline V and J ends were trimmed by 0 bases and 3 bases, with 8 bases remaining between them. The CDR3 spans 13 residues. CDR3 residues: CAWSVPVDYGYTF. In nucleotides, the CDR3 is TGTGCCTGGAGTGTTCCAGTCGACTATGGCTACACCTTC.

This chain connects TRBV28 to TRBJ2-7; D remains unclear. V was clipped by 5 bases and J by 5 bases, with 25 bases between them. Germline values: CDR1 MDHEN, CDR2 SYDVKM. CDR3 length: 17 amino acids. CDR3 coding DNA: TGTGCCAGCAGTCTCCCCCGAGGCCCTAAAGGTGGTCACGAGCAGTACTTC. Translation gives CASSLPRGPKGGHEQYF.

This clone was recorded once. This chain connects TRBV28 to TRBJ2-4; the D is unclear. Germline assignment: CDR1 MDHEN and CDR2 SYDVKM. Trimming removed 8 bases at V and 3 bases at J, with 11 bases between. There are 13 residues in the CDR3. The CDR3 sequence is CASGDGLKNIQYF. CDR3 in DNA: TGTGCCAGCGGAGACGGCCTCAAAAACATTCAGTACTTC.

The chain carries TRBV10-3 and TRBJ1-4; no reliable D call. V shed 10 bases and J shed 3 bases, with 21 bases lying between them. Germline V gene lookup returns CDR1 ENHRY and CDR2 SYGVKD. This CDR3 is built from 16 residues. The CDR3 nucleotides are TGTGCCAGGACTGGGAGTGGGGAGCAAGCTAATGAAAAACTGTTTTTT. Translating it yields CARTGSGEQANEKLFF.

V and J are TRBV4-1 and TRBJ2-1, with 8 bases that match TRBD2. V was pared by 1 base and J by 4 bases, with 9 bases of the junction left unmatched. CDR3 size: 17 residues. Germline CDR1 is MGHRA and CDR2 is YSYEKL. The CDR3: CASSQVGRGGQYNEQFF. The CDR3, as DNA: TGCGCCAGCAGCCAAGTGGGCCGGGGGGGCCAATACAATGAGCAGTTCTTC.

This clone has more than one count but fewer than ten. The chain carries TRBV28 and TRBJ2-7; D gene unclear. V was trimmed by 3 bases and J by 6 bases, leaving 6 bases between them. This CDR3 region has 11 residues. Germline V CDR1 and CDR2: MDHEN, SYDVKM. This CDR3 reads CASSFFLEQYF. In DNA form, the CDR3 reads TGTGCCAGCAGTTTTTTTCTCGAGCAGTACTTC. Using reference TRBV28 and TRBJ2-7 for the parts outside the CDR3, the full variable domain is DVKVTQSSRYLVKRTGEKVFLECVQDMDHENMFWYRQDPGLGLRLIYFSYDVKMKEKGDIPEGYSVSREKKERFSLILESASTNQTSMYLCASSFFLEQYFGPGTRLTVT.

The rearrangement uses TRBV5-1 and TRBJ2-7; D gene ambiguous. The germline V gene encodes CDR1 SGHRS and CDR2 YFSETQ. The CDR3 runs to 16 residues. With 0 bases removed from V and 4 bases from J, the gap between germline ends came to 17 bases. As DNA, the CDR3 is TGCGCCAGCAGCTTGGAAGGTGGCTTCTCTGGGTACGAGCAGTACTTC. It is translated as CASSLEGGFSGYEQYF.

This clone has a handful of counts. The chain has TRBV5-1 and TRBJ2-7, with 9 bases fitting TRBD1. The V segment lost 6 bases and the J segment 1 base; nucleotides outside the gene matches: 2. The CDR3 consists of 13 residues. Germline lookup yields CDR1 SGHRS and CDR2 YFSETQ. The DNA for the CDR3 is TGCGCCAGCATGGGGACAGGGTCCTACGAGCAGTACTTC. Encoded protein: CASMGTGSYEQYF.

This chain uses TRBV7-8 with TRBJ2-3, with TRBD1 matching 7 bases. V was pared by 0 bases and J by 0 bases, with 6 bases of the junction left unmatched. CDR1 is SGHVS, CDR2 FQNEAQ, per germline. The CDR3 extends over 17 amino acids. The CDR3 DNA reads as TGTGCCAGCAGCTTAGCCTCGACAGGGTTGAGCACAGATACGCAGTATTTT. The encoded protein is CASSLASTGLSTDTQYF.

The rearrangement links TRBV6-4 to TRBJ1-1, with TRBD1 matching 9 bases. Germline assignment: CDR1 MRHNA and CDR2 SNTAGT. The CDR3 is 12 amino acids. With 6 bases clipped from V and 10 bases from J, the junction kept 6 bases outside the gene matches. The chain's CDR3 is CASRQTGGAAFF. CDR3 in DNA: TGTGCCAGCAGGCAAACAGGGGGCGCAGCTTTCTTT.

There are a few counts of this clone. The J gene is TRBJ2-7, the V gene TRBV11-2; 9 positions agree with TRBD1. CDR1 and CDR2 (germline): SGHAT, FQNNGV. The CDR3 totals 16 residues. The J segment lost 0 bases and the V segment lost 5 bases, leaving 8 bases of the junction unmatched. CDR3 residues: CASSPVGQGSSYEQYF. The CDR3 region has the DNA TGTGCCAGCAGCCCCGTGGGACAGGGAAGCTCCTACGAGCAGTACTTC.

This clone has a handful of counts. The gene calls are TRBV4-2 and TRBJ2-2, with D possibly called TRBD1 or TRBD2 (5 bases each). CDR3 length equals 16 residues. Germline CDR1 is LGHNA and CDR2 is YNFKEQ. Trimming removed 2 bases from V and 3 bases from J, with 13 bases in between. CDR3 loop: CASSQTRGWDTGELFF. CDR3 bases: TGTGCCAGCAGCCAAACTAGGGGATGGGACACCGGGGAGCTGTTTTTT.